Shown below are 27 T cell receptor beta chains from a single sample sequenced in a study of T cell repertoires in cytomegalovirus infection. TCRdb reanalysed the reads using MiXCR and keeps one entry per CDR3 protein. The table includes fewer than 550,000 distinct CDR3 sequences, about 17% detected once. The material sequenced was CD8+ T cells from PBMCs. The receptors derive from a human donor in good health (CMV status not recorded). Some clones in this sample may be carry-over from other donors' samples.

This sequence joins TRBV27 and TRBJ2-6, with 11 bases that match TRBD1. Germline trimming cut 5 bases from V and 0 bases from J; bases unmatched to any gene: 6. CDR3 length: 18 amino acids. The V gene's germline CDR1 is MNHEY and CDR2 SMNVEV (reference sequence). DNA for the CDR3: TGTGCCAGCAGTCCCCGGACAGGGGGCGCCTCTGGGGCCAACGTCCTGACTTTC. Protein product: CASSPRTGGASGANVLTF. Full variable domain (missing parts from reference TRBV27 and TRBJ2-6): EAQVTQNPRYLITVTGKKLTVTCSQNMNHEYMSWYRQDPGLGLRQIYYSMNVEVTDKGDVPEGYKVSRKEKRNFPLILESPSPNQTSLYFCASSPRTGGASGANVLTFGAGSRLTVL.

This clonotype was seen a few times. V gene TRBV7-3 combines with J gene TRBJ2-2; the D gene is possibly TRBD2 (6 bases). CDR1 and CDR2 from the germline V gene are SGHTA and FQGTGA. The CDR3 loop spans 13 amino acids. Trimming left V 4 bases short and J 11 bases short, with 14 bases between. DNA of the CDR3: TGTGCCAGCAGCTCTGACCCGGGACTCGAGCTGTTTTTT. It is translated as CASSSDPGLELFF.

The V gene is TRBV4-2, the J gene TRBJ2-7; TRBD2 agrees at 11 bases. CDR3 length: 16 amino acids. Germline V lookup: CDR1 LGHNA, CDR2 YNFKEQ. With V trimmed by 1 base and J by 7 bases, 9 bases remained unmatched. In DNA, the CDR3 is TGTGCCAGCAGCCAAGGTCCACTAGCGGGAGTGTGGGAGCAGTACTTC. Encoded protein: CASSQGPLAGVWEQYF.

At least ten counts were recorded for this clonotype. V usage is TRBV29-1 and J usage is TRBJ2-7; possibly TRBD2 for D (6 bases). This CDR3 spans 14 amino acids. CDR1 and CDR2 from the germline V gene are SQVTM and ANQGSEA. Trimming left V 2 bases short and J 0 bases short, with 11 bases between. CDR3 bases: TGCAGCGTTGAAACCCCGGGAGACTCCTACGAGCAGTACTTC. Translated, it gives CSVETPGDSYEQYF.

The gene calls are TRBV20-1 and TRBJ2-4; D not resolved. The CDR3 consists of 15 residues. CDR1 and CDR2 (germline): DFQATT, SNEGSKA (reference sequence). Trimming cost V 0 bases and J 0 bases, with 9 bases left between them. In DNA form, the CDR3 reads TGCAGTGCTAGAGATCGGAGATTAGCCAAAAACATTCAGTACTTC. Translating gives CSARDRRLAKNIQYF.

A remark on this clonotype: A read error is likely, as this CDR3 ends without the conserved phenylalanine or tryptophan. This rearrangement joins TRBV9 to TRBJ2-1; 7 bases agree with TRBD2. The CDR3 runs 16 residues. The trim removed 7 bases at V and 4 bases at J, leaving 14 bases unmatched. Germline V gene data show CDR1 as SGDLS and CDR2 as YYNGEE. The CDR3 spells CASRSSGGGPYNEQFL. The CDR3 coding sequence is TGTGCCAGCCGTTCGTCGGGAGGAGGGCCGTACAATGAGCAGTTCTTA.

This clonotype came up many times. V is TRBV12-3 or TRBV12-4 and J is TRBJ1-5; D uncertain. This CDR3 comprises 15 residues. V lost 6 bases and J 0 bases, leaving 12 bases between the germline ends. The CDR3 bases are TGTGCCAGCAGCGAAGGAGGCTATAGCAATCAGCCCCAGCATTTT. Its protein product is CASSEGGYSNQPQHF.

This clonotype was recorded at least ten times. Written as DNA, the CDR3 is TGTGCCAGCAGCTTTCGGTGGGTGGCACCGGTGGAGACCCAGTACTTC. This gives the protein CASSFRWVAPVETQYF. J is TRBJ2-5 and V is TRBV7-2; D is unclear. The CDR3 has 16 amino acids. V gave up 3 bases and J gave up 5 bases, with 19 bases separating them. Germline CDR1 reads SGHTA; CDR2 reads FQGNSA.

The chain is built from TRBV7-3 and TRBJ2-1, with 7 bases that match TRBD2. The CDR3 runs 15 residues. V trimming: 1 base; J trimming: 7 bases; junction bases outside the gene matches: 7. The V gene's germline CDR1 is SGHTA and CDR2 FQGTGA. This CDR3 reads CASSLRGGDSNEQFF. The CDR3 DNA is TGTGCCAGCAGCTTAAGGGGGGGGGATTCAAATGAGCAGTTCTTC.

The chain recombines TRBV5-5 with TRBJ2-1; 10 nucleotides agree with TRBD1. Looked up from germline, CDR1 is SGHKS and CDR2 is YYEKEE (reference sequence). The CDR3 is made up of 17 amino acids. V lost 4 bases to trimming and J lost 4 bases; unmatched junction nucleotides: 11. CDR3 in amino acids: CASSPTSGTGVYNEQFF. CDR3 nucleotides: TGTGCCAGCAGCCCGACCTCCGGGACAGGGGTTTACAATGAGCAGTTCTTC.

This clonotype was seen many times. The rearrangement joins TRBV7-9 to TRBJ1-1; perhaps TRBD1 as D (5 bases). CDR1 is SEHNR, CDR2 FQNEAQ, per germline (reference sequence). The V end was cut by 5 bases, the J end by 0 bases, with 13 bases between. There are 15 residues in the CDR3. The DNA for the CDR3 is TGTGCCAGCAGCCTGACAGATACCATGAACACTGAAGCTTTCTTT. Encoded protein: CASSLTDTMNTEAFF. The full variable domain, its missing parts supplied by reference TRBV7-9 and TRBJ1-1, is DTGVSQNPRHKITKRGQNVTFRCDPISEHNRLYWYRQTLGQGPEFLTYFQNEAQLEKSRLLSDRFSAERPKGSFSTLEIQRTEQGDSAMYLCASSLTDTMNTEAFFGQGTRLTVV.

The table lists this clonotype with many counts. V is TRBV12-3 or TRBV12-4 and J is TRBJ2-5; TRBD2 matches 14 bases. The trim removed 6 bases at V and 7 bases at J, leaving 16 bases unmatched. This CDR3 is built from 18 residues. The CDR3 spells CASSLDGTSGSWYGTQYF. The CDR3 coding sequence is TGTGCCAGCAGCCTGGACGGGACTAGCGGGAGCTGGTACGGGACCCAGTACTTC.

This clonotype was picked up many times. This chain uses TRBV7-6 with TRBJ2-5; 9 nucleotides match TRBD2. CDR1 and CDR2 (germline): SGHVS, FNYEAQ. J gave up 3 bases and V 3 bases, and 8 bases lay outside the gene matches. The CDR3 contains 16 residues. CDR3 in amino acids: CASSFIASGMEETQYF. Here the CDR3 DNA reads TGTGCCAGCAGCTTTATCGCTAGCGGGATGGAAGAGACCCAGTACTTC.

This clonotype was observed many times. The chain links TRBV4-2 to TRBJ1-1, with D maybe TRBD1 (6 bases). CDR3 length: 13 amino acids. Germline V gene data show CDR1 as LGHNA and CDR2 as YNFKEQ. The ends were cut back, 4 bases at V and 11 bases at J, with 17 bases in the middle. This chain's CDR3 is CASSPRGAVEAFF. The CDR3 coding sequence is TGTGCCAGCAGCCCTCGGGGGGCAGTCGAGGCTTTCTTT.

In its sample, this clonotype was seen a few times. This CDR3 is CASSLSGTGRRTDTQYF. DNA of the CDR3: TGTGCCAGCAGTTTATCGGGGACAGGGCGGCGCACAGATACGCAGTATTTT. The chain is built from TRBV27 and TRBJ2-3; 9 bases fit TRBD1. This CDR3 spans 17 amino acids. Germline loops: CDR1 MNHEY, CDR2 SMNVEV (reference sequence). V lost 0 bases and J lost 1; bases outside the gene matches: 5.

About this clonotype: A much larger clone lies a single base off, so this may be a read error. The chain couples TRBV19 to TRBJ2-2; D is possibly TRBD1 (6 bases). The CDR3 consists of 14 residues. Germline CDR1 is LNHDA and CDR2 is SQIVND (reference sequence). CDR3: CACSTGLESGELFF. CDR3 bases: TGTGCCTGTAGTACAGGGTTAGAGTCCGGGGAGCTGTTTTTT.

This clonotype has ten or more counts. V and J are TRBV7-9 and TRBJ2-7; possibly TRBD1 or TRBD2 for D (5 bases each). The CDR3 consists of 12 residues. Germline V gene data show CDR1 as SEHNR and CDR2 as FQNEAQ (reference sequence). Trimming shortened V by 5 bases and J by 2 bases, and 7 bases separated the two germline ends. The DNA of the CDR3 is TGTGCCAGCAGCCCGGGACCCTACGAGCAGTACTTC. It encodes CASSPGPYEQYF.

This clonotype was picked up a small number of times. The J gene is TRBJ1-2, the V gene TRBV27, with D possibly matching TRBD1 (5 bases). Between the trimmed V and J ends, which lost 5 bases and 0 bases, there was a span of 13 bases. The length of the CDR3 is 15 residues. The germline CDR1 and CDR2 sequences are MNHEY and SMNVEV (reference sequence). CDR3 nucleotides: TGTGCCAGCAGTCCCACCGGGACCACTAACTATGGCTACACCTTC. Translating it yields CASSPTGTTNYGYTF.

This clonotype was counted at least ten times. The CDR3 reads CASSKPGTSRYEQYF. The CDR3 region has the DNA TGTGCCAGCAGCAAACCCGGGACTAGCAGGTACGAGCAGTACTTC. The gene calls are TRBV11-2 and TRBJ2-7; TRBD2 agrees at 9 bases. With V trimmed by 5 bases and J by 4 bases, 9 bases remained unmatched. This CDR3 is 15 amino acids long. Germline lookup yields CDR1 SGHAT and CDR2 FQNNGV. The entire variable domain, with the rest obtained from reference TRBV11-2 and TRBJ2-7, is as follows: EAGVAQSPRYKIIEKRQSVAFWCNPISGHATLYWYQQILGQGPKLLIQFQNNGVVDDSQLPKDRFSAERLKGVDSTLKIQPAKLEDSAVYLCASSKPGTSRYEQYFGPGTRLTVT.

The chain carries TRBV25-1 and TRBJ2-2; no clear D gene. The V gene lost 5 bases and the J gene lost 5 bases, with 18 bases spanning the gap. From germline, CDR1 is MGHDK and CDR2 SYGVNS. This CDR3 contains 16 residues. The CDR3 spells CASSLADDLETGELFF. Here the CDR3 DNA reads TGTGCCAGCAGTTTAGCCGATGATCTGGAGACCGGGGAGCTGTTTTTT.

This clonotype was seen a handful of times. The chain employs TRBV13 and TRBJ2-7, with 8 bases fitting TRBD2. This CDR3 comprises 14 residues. Germline CDR1 reads PRHDT; CDR2 reads FYEKMQ (reference sequence). Trimming at V came to 4 bases and at J to 5 bases, leaving 7 bases not matched to a gene. The CDR3 here is CASSSRGGPDEQYF. The CDR3 nucleotides are TGTGCCAGCAGCTCCCGGGGGGGGCCAGACGAGCAGTACTTC. Filled out from reference TRBV13 and TRBJ2-7, the complete variable domain reads AAGVIQSPRHLIKEKRETATLKCYPIPRHDTVYWYQQGPGQDPQFLISFYEKMQSDKGSIPDRFSAQQFSDYHSELNMSSLELGDSALYFCASSSRGGPDEQYFGPGTRLTVT.

This clonotype has at least ten counts. This chain uses TRBV4-2 with TRBJ2-1; maybe TRBD2 (6 bases). This CDR3 has 16 residues. The germline gives CDR1 LGHNA, CDR2 YNFKEQ. V lost 0 bases, J lost 4 bases, and 13 bases lay in between. CDR3 nucleotides: TGTGCCAGCAGCCAAGATACGGGAGACCCTTACAATGAGCAGTTCTTC. It encodes CASSQDTGDPYNEQFF.

The CDR3, as DNA: TGTGCCAGCAGCGCCGGGGACAGGTACAATGAGCAGTTCTTC. Translation: CASSAGDRYNEQFF. V usage is TRBV9 and J usage is TRBJ2-1; 8 bases match TRBD1. Per the germline V gene, CDR1 is SGDLS and CDR2 is YYNGEE. There are 14 residues in the CDR3. Trimming took 3 bases from V and 4 from J; bases not matched to a gene: 3.

This clonotype was observed at least ten times. The chain links TRBV19 to TRBJ2-1; the match to TRBD2 covers 9 bases. Per the germline V gene, CDR1 is LNHDA and CDR2 is SQIVND (reference sequence). The CDR3 is made up of 17 amino acids. V dropped 4 bases and J dropped 2; count of bases not matched to a gene: 9. CDR3 in DNA: TGTGCCAGTAGTAGTATCACAGGGACTAGCCCCTACAATGAGCAGTTCTTC. Its translation: CASSSITGTSPYNEQFF.

This clonotype was observed at least ten times. The DNA of the CDR3 is TGTGCCAGCAGCTTAGTCGGGTTGTACGGCTACACCTTC. Protein product: CASSLVGLYGYTF. This rearrangement joins TRBV7-9 to TRBJ1-2; no firm D call. Trimming removed 1 base from V and 8 bases from J, with 11 bases in between. The CDR3 extends over 13 amino acids. Germline V gene lookup returns CDR1 SEHNR and CDR2 FQNEAQ (reference sequence).

As regards this clonotype: It may be a read error: a sequence one base away is much more abundant. V usage is TRBV6-5 and J usage is TRBJ2-7, with D perhaps TRBD1 (5 bases). Germline CDR1 is MNHEY and CDR2 is SVGAGI. V lost 7 bases and J 3 bases, leaving 13 bases between the germline ends. This CDR3 comprises 13 residues. The CDR3 DNA reads as TGTGCCAGCACAGACAGCGCATACTACGAGCAGTACTTC. Translation gives CASTDSAYYEQYF.

This clonotype was seen ten or more times. The chain is built from TRBV7-6 and TRBJ2-3; the D gene is possibly TRBD2 (5 bases). Germline V gene lookup returns CDR1 SGHVS and CDR2 FNYEAQ. The CDR3 is 15 amino acids. Trimming took off 3 bases at V and 1 base at J, with 11 bases between the two ends. The CDR3 bases are TGTGCCAGCAGCTTTGGAGCGGTTGGCACAGATACGCAGTATTTT. Amino acid sequence: CASSFGAVGTDTQYF.